One T cell receptor beta chain is described in this entry. Its antigen is as yet unknown. This record belongs to a study of graft-versus-host responses after intestinal transplantation. Study results and limitations: There were GvH clones found in recipient marrow, and some of them appeared first in ileum or blood. Allografts carried high graft-versus-host to host-versus-graft clonal ratios in patients having graft-donor T cell macrochimerism.

Germline values: CDR1 SNHLY, CDR2 FYNNEI. With 7 bases removed from V and 15 bases from J, the gap between germline ends came to 7 bases. The CDR3 length is 8 residues. Clones were sequenced by immunoSEQ multiplex PCR, and TCRdb holds only the in-frame ones, with some missing. The sample shows more than 85,000 clones, 92% of them seen only once. This material consisted of unstimulated CD8+ T cells sorted from spleen or lymph node cells, taken before transplant. This clonotype was obtained from a human donor who was the organ donor for an intestinal transplant. V gene TRBV2 combines with J gene TRBJ2-1, with D unresolved. This CDR3 is CASTLSFF. The CDR3 nucleotides are TGTGCCAGCACCTTGTCGTTCTTC.